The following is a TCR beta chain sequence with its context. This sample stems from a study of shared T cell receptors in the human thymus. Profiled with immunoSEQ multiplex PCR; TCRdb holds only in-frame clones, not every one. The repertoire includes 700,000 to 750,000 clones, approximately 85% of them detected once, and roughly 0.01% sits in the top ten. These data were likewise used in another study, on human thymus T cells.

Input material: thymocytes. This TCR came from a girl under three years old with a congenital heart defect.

CDR3: CASSRDRGGTDTQYF. Here the CDR3 DNA reads TGTGCCAGTAGTCGAGACAGGGGAGGCACAGATACGCAGTATTTT. The rearrangement links TRBV19 to TRBJ2-3; 8 nucleotides agree with TRBD1. Germline V gene data show CDR1 as LNHDA and CDR2 as SQIVND (reference sequence). The J segment lost 1 base and the V segment lost 5 bases, leaving 5 bases of the junction unmatched. CDR3 length: 15 amino acids. The full variable domain, its missing parts supplied by reference TRBV19 and TRBJ2-3, is DGGITQSPKYLFRKEGQNVTLSCEQNLNHDAMYWYRQDPGQGLRLIYYSQIVNDFQKGDIAEGYSVSREKKESFPLTVTSAQKNPTAFYLCASSRDRGGTDTQYFGPGTRLTVL.